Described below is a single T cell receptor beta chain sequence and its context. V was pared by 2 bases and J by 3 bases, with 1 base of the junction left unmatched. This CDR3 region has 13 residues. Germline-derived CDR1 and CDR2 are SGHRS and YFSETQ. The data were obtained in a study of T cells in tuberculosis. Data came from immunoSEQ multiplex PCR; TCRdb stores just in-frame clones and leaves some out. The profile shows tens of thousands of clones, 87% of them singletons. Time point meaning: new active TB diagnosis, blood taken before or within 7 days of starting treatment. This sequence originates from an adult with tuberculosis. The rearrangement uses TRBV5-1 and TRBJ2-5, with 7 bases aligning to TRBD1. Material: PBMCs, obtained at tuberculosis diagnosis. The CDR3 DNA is TGCGCCAGCAGCTTTGGACAGGAAGAGACCCAGTACTTC. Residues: CASSFGQEETQYF.